Below are 32 T cell receptor beta chains sequenced from a single sample in a study of regulatory T cells in long-lasting Graves disease. Construction of TCR beta libraries relied on iRepertoire HTBI primers and on Arm-PCR targeting CDR3 regions. Via MiXCR, TCRdb re-called the multiplex PCR reads, giving one row per CDR3 protein. The profile shows around 400,000 distinct CDR3 sequences, over 14% of them singletons. Noted time point: newly diagnosed GD, antithyroid drugs for less than 3 months. Isolated PBMC RNA provided the starting material for the TCR library. The sample was also linked to a second study, of T cells in Graves' hyperthyroidism and ophthalmopathy.

The sample was peripheral blood mononuclear cells (PBMCs), taken at new diagnosis, from a patient treated with antithyroid drugs. The receptors were gathered from a woman in her 40s with Graves disease.

Details on this clonotype: This clone may be a read error of a much larger clone one base away. CDR3 nucleotide sequence: TGTACCAGCAGTACCTGGGACCAATCGGTATCGGTGACCGAGCAGTACTTC. Amino acid sequence: CTSSTWDQSVSVTEQYF. This chain connects TRBV6-1 to TRBJ2-7; perhaps D is TRBD1 or TRBD2 (5 bases each). This CDR3 is 17 amino acids long. The germline V gene encodes CDR1 MNHNS and CDR2 SASEGT.

There are many counts of this clonotype. This rearrangement joins TRBV12-3 or TRBV12-4 to TRBJ1-2; D is undetermined. The CDR3 contains 13 residues. Trimming left V 5 bases short and J 11 bases short, with 18 bases between. CDR3 in DNA: TGTGCCAGCAGTCTCGGATGGGAGGCGGGATACACCTTC. Amino acid sequence: CASSLGWEAGYTF.

The chain links TRBV15 to TRBJ2-5; D might be TRBD2 (6 bases). CDR1 is LNHNV and CDR2 is YYDKDF in the germline V gene (reference sequence). The CDR3 totals 13 residues. The germline V and J ends were trimmed by 6 bases and 3 bases, with 11 bases remaining between them. DNA of the CDR3: TGTGCCACCAGGGGACTCCCTGAAGAGACCCAGTACTTC. Encoded protein: CATRGLPEETQYF.

Concerning this clonotype itself: Since a much larger clone is just one base distant, this may be a read error. The chain is built from TRBV6-2 or TRBV6-3 and TRBJ2-1, with D tentatively TRBD2 (5 bases). Germline V gene sequence: CDR1 MNHEY, CDR2 SVGEGT. CDR3 length: 16 amino acids. V was shortened by 5 bases and J by 0 bases, with 14 bases between the two germline ends. The CDR3 DNA is TGTGCCAGCAGTGAAGGAAGGAGGAGCTCCTACAATGAGCAGTTCTTC. Translation: CASSEGRRSSYNEQFF.

This rearrangement joins TRBV3-1 to TRBJ1-2; D gene ambiguous. CDR1 and CDR2 from the germline V gene are LGHDT and YNNKEL (reference sequence). Trimming took off 0 bases at V and 6 bases at J, with 11 bases between the two ends. This CDR3 contains 14 residues. The CDR3 DNA sequence: TGTGCCAGCAGCCAAGATAGTGGAGGGAATGGCTACACCTTC. It yields the protein CASSQDSGGNGYTF.

This clonotype was counted a few times. This chain uses TRBV3-1 with TRBJ2-1; 10 bases are shared with TRBD2. Trimming removed 6 bases from V and 6 bases from J; junction bases left unmatched: 11. Germline values: CDR1 LGHDT, CDR2 YNNKEL (reference sequence). The CDR3 sequence is 16 residues long. The CDR3 sequence: CASSGEAGGLSNEQFF. The DNA of the CDR3 is TGTGCCAGCAGTGGCGAAGCGGGAGGGCTGTCCAATGAGCAGTTCTTC.

V usage is TRBV29-1 and J usage is TRBJ1-4; perhaps TRBD1 as D (5 bases). Trimming left V 7 bases short and J 3 bases short, with 9 bases between. Germline CDR1 and CDR2: SQVTM and ANQGSEA. CDR3 length equals 12 residues. The DNA for the CDR3 is TGCAGCGCGAGGACACCTAATGAAAAACTGTTTTTT. Its translation: CSARTPNEKLFF.

This clonotype was seen a few times. The gene calls are TRBV24-1 and TRBJ2-2, with 11 bases identical to TRBD2. There are 15 residues in the CDR3. The germline V gene has CDR1 KGHDR and CDR2 SFDVKD. With V trimmed by 5 bases and J by 4 bases, 2 bases remained unmatched. Here the CDR3 reads CATSGLAGGTGELFF. The CDR3 DNA is TGTGCCACCAGTGGCCTAGCGGGAGGCACCGGGGAGCTGTTTTTT.

This clonotype was seen many times. The V and J genes are TRBV2 and TRBJ2-7; D remains unclear. The CDR3 spans 14 residues. Germline-derived CDR1 and CDR2 are SNHLY and FYNNEI. Trimming took 1 base from V and 0 from J, leaving 7 bases between them. CDR3 in DNA: TGTGCCAGCAGTGAAGTCTCGAGCTCCTACGAGCAGTACTTC. It is translated as CASSEVSSSYEQYF.

This clonotype was counted a few times. The CDR3 nucleotides read TGCAGTGCTAAACTAGCGCCTGGCGGGGAGCTGTTTTTT. Translation gives CSAKLAPGGELFF. The chain combines TRBV20-1 with TRBJ2-2, with 7 positions matching TRBD2. The CDR3 spans 13 residues. V was pared by 4 bases and J by 7 bases, with 6 bases of the junction left unmatched. Germline loops: CDR1 DFQATT, CDR2 SNEGSKA (reference sequence).

There are many counts of this clonotype. This chain links TRBV5-8 with TRBJ1-5, with TRBD1 as a possible D gene (5 bases). Looked up from germline, CDR1 is SGHTS and CDR2 is YDEGEE. V shed 0 bases and J shed 6 bases, with 7 bases lying between them. The CDR3 covers 13 residues. CDR3 residues: CASSLGGVQPQHF. CDR3 bases: TGTGCCAGCAGCTTGGGAGGGGTTCAGCCCCAGCATTTT.

The rearrangement links TRBV11-2 to TRBJ2-1; 13 bases agree with TRBD2. From germline, CDR1 is SGHAT and CDR2 FQNNGV. The trim removed 1 base at V and 6 bases at J, leaving 6 bases unmatched. The CDR3 extends over 17 amino acids. CDR3: CASSLAGGLAGTNEQFF. The CDR3, as DNA: TGTGCCAGCAGCTTAGCTGGGGGACTAGCGGGAACCAATGAGCAGTTCTTC. The full variable domain, completed using reference TRBV11-2 and TRBJ2-1, is EAGVAQSPRYKIIEKRQSVAFWCNPISGHATLYWYQQILGQGPKLLIQFQNNGVVDDSQLPKDRFSAERLKGVDSTLKIQPAKLEDSAVYLCASSLAGGLAGTNEQFFGPGTRLTVL.

This clonotype was counted ten times or more. This chain joins TRBV11-3 and TRBJ2-1, with 11 bases that match TRBD2. In germline, CDR1 is SGHNT, CDR2 YENEEA. The CDR3 totals 16 residues. With 8 bases clipped from V and 5 bases from J, the junction kept 11 bases outside the gene matches. CDR3 DNA: TGTGCCAGCTCACCCCTACTAGCGGGAGTAGACAATGAGCAGTTCTTC. Its translation: CASSPLLAGVDNEQFF.

There are a few counts of this clonotype. This chain joins TRBV6-2 or TRBV6-3 and TRBJ2-5; D is perhaps TRBD1 or TRBD2 (5 bases each). Germline assignment: CDR1 MNHEY and CDR2 SVGEGT. The length of the CDR3 is 15 residues. V gave up 7 bases and J gave up 5 bases, with 20 bases separating them. CDR3 in DNA: TGTGCCAGCAACCCCCTCGGGGCCCATGGGGAGACCCAGTACTTC. This translates into CASNPLGAHGETQYF.

Many counts were recorded for this clonotype. The chain joins TRBV12-3 or TRBV12-4 to TRBJ1-2; weak D call: TRBD1 (6 bases). V was shortened by 2 bases and J by 2 bases, with 12 bases between the two germline ends. CDR3 length: 15 residues. CDR3 loop: CASSLSTGLNYGYTF. CDR3 nucleotides: TGTGCCAGCAGTTTATCAACAGGGTTAAACTATGGCTACACCTTC.

The chain employs TRBV5-1 and TRBJ2-2, with D tentatively TRBD2 (6 bases). The CDR3 contains 14 residues. The V end was cut by 4 bases, the J end by 4 bases, with 11 bases between. From germline, CDR1 is SGHRS and CDR2 YFSETQ. CDR3 in DNA: TGCGCCAGCAGCGGTCGGGGGAGCACCGGGGAGCTGTTTTTT. The encoded protein is CASSGRGSTGELFF.

The sample holds many counts of this clonotype. The CDR3 protein is CSVVGGTYEQYF. CDR3 nucleotide sequence: TGCAGCGTTGTGGGGGGTACCTACGAGCAGTACTTC. The chain combines TRBV29-1 with TRBJ2-7; a weak D match, TRBD2 (6 bases). V was clipped by 4 bases and J by 2 bases, with 9 bases between them. The V gene's germline CDR1 is SQVTM and CDR2 ANQGSEA. The CDR3 contains 12 residues.

This clonotype came up many times. The genes are TRBV28 and TRBJ1-2; 9 positions agree with TRBD1. Trimming took 5 bases from V and 5 from J; bases not matched to a gene: 3. CDR1 and CDR2 (germline): MDHEN, SYDVKM. This CDR3 is 13 amino acids long. For the CDR3, the DNA is TGTGCCAGCAGTCTCGACAGGGGGTATGGCTACACCTTC. The encoded protein is CASSLDRGYGYTF.

Remarks on this clonotype: A much larger clone lies one base from this, so it may be a read error. The conserved phenylalanine or tryptophan is not found at the CDR3 terminus, so this likely reflects a read error. This chain uses TRBV10-3 with TRBJ2-1; tentatively, D is TRBD2 (5 bases). The CDR3 totals 14 residues. Per germline, CDR1 ENHRY and CDR2 SYGVKD. Between the trimmed V and J ends, which lost 4 bases and 7 bases, there was a span of 14 bases. The CDR3 bases are TGTGCCATCAGTGGTAGCGCCTCGGAAAATGAGCAGTTCCTC. This translates into CAISGSASENEQFL.

This clonotype was seen only a few times. This sequence joins TRBV12-3 or TRBV12-4 and TRBJ1-3; D is undetermined. V was shortened by 6 bases and J by 0 bases, with 6 bases between the two germline ends. The length of the CDR3 is 13 residues. CDR3: CASRPNSGNTIYF. The CDR3 DNA sequence: TGTGCCAGCAGACCCAACTCTGGAAACACCATATATTTT.

A note on this clonotype: A read error may explain this, as a much larger clone is one base away. It is likely a read error, because the conserved phenylalanine at the end of the CDR3 is missing. J is TRBJ2-2 and V is TRBV3-1; TRBD2 agrees at 8 bases. The CDR3 runs to 16 residues. V shed 1 base and J 11 bases; nucleotides not matched to a gene: 12. The germline V gene encodes CDR1 LGHDT and CDR2 YNNKEL (reference sequence). CDR3 sequence reads: CASSQAGLAGKSELFY. CDR3 sequence (DNA): TGTGCCAGCAGCCAAGCTGGGTTAGCGGGAAAATCCGAGCTGTTTTAT.

This clonotype was picked up many times. This sequence joins TRBV13 and TRBJ2-7; D may be TRBD1 (5 bases). The CDR3 loop spans 13 amino acids. V lost 3 bases, J lost 3 bases, and 9 bases lay in between. Germline values: CDR1 PRHDT, CDR2 FYEKMQ (reference sequence). CDR3: CASSFEDNYEQYF. In DNA, the CDR3 is TGTGCCAGCAGCTTCGAGGACAACTACGAGCAGTACTTC.

In this sample, this clonotype turned up many times. The chain carries TRBV2 and TRBJ2-7; 7 nucleotides align to TRBD2. V dropped 1 base and J dropped 2; count of bases not matched to a gene: 5. There are 15 residues in the CDR3. CDR1 is SNHLY and CDR2 is FYNNEI in the germline V gene. CDR3 amino acids: CASSEGGGPTYEQYF. CDR3 DNA sequence: TGTGCCAGCAGTGAAGGGGGAGGGCCAACCTACGAGCAGTACTTC.

DNA of the CDR3: TGTGCCAGCAGCCGCGTCGAGCAGTACTTC. Residues: CASSRVEQYF. The rearrangement joins TRBV28 to TRBJ2-7; D remains unclear. The CDR3 consists of 10 residues. Between the trimmed V and J ends, which lost 6 bases and 6 bases, there was a span of 6 bases. Germline V lookup: CDR1 MDHEN, CDR2 SYDVKM.

This clonotype was found many times. The rearrangement uses TRBV11-2 and TRBJ1-2; D gene ambiguous. V lost 0 bases and J lost 8, with 10 bases in between. Germline CDR1 reads SGHAT; CDR2 reads FQNNGV. This CDR3 has 13 residues. For the CDR3, the DNA is TGTGCCAGCAGCTTAGAGGGTATCGGAGGCTACACCTTC. Translated: CASSLEGIGGYTF.

This clonotype was seen ten or more times. The chain combines TRBV7-3 with TRBJ1-1; TRBD1 aligns across 9 bases. The CDR3 consists of 17 residues. The V gene end was trimmed by 5 bases and the J gene end by 0 bases; junction bases not matched to a gene: 10. The germline V gene encodes CDR1 SGHTA and CDR2 FQGTGA. The DNA for the CDR3 is TGTGCCAGCAGCCTACTAACAGGGGGCGCTTTGAACACTGAAGCTTTCTTT. Its protein is CASSLLTGGALNTEAFF.

This clonotype came up many times. The chain joins TRBV12-3 or TRBV12-4 to TRBJ2-7; TRBD1 or TRBD2 may be the D gene (5 bases each). The CDR3 covers 15 residues. V was shortened by 5 bases and J by 2 bases, with 16 bases between the two germline ends. CDR3 in amino acids: CASSTTGTGAYEQYF. The DNA of the CDR3 is TGTGCCAGCAGTACCACCGGGACGGGTGCCTACGAGCAGTACTTC.

This clonotype has at least ten counts. The chain combines TRBV19 with TRBJ2-7; the match to TRBD1 covers 7 bases. With 8 bases clipped from V and 4 bases from J, the junction kept 5 bases outside the gene matches. In germline, CDR1 is LNHDA, CDR2 SQIVND (reference sequence). CDR3 length equals 12 residues. DNA of the CDR3: TGTGCCAGTGGGGACAGCCGTTACGAGCAGTACTTC. Translation: CASGDSRYEQYF.

The CDR3 here is CASSPSESAGTDTQYF. CDR3 in DNA: TGCGCCAGCAGTCCGTCTGAGTCCGCGGGTACAGATACGCAGTATTTT. The chain joins TRBV4-1 to TRBJ2-3, with a tentative D call TRBD2 (5 bases). V gave up 6 bases and J gave up 3 bases, with 19 bases separating them. The CDR3 spans 16 residues. Germline V lookup: CDR1 MGHRA, CDR2 YSYEKL.

A few counts support this clonotype. The rearrangement uses TRBV28 and TRBJ2-7, with D possibly matching TRBD2 (5 bases). Germline V gives CDR1 MDHEN, CDR2 SYDVKM. This CDR3 has 14 amino acids. The ends were cut back, 1 base at V and 4 bases at J, with 11 bases in the middle. The CDR3 spells CASSLSSGGYEQYF. In nucleotides, the CDR3 is TGTGCCAGCAGTTTATCCAGCGGAGGTTACGAGCAGTACTTC.

To note about this clonotype: At one end the junction does not follow the germline gene, possibly because of a read error. V and J are TRBV7-2 and TRBJ2-2, with a possible D match to TRBD1 (5 bases). CDR1 and CDR2 from the germline V gene are SGHTA and FQGNSA. The CDR3 sequence is 15 residues long. CDR3 residues: CASSLQGTNIGELFF. The CDR3 nucleotides read TGTGCCAGCAGCTTACAGGGAACGAACATCGGGGAGCTGTTTTTT.

The chain links TRBV10-1 to TRBJ2-7, with 10 bases aligning to TRBD2. CDR1 WNHNN and CDR2 SYGVQD come from the germline V gene (reference sequence). V was pared by 3 bases and J by 0 bases, with 2 bases of the junction left unmatched. The CDR3 spans 15 residues. The CDR3, as DNA: TGCGCCAGCAGTGACTGGACTAGCGGCTCCTACGAGCAGTACTTC. This gives the protein CASSDWTSGSYEQYF.